Shown below are 15 T cell receptor beta chains from a single sample sequenced in a study of breast tumors, draining lymph nodes, adjacent tissues. Using its own MiXCR run on the multiplex PCR reads, TCRdb lists one record per CDR3 protein. The sample lists under 150,000 distinct CDR3 sequences, 20% to 25% occurring once. The lymph nodes were axillary draining lymph nodes from breast cancer patients. The material sequenced was axillary lymph node tissue. These receptors all stem from a female donor with breast cancer. Some clones in this sample may be carry-over from other donors' samples.

This clonotype appeared many times. The gene calls are TRBV9 and TRBJ1-3; D is unclear. V lost 8 bases, J lost 0 bases, and 12 bases lay in between. From germline, CDR1 is SGDLS and CDR2 YYNGEE. The length of the CDR3 is 14 residues. CDR3 sequence (DNA): TGTGCCAGTAGTCGTCGGAACTCTGGAAACACCATATATTTT. Residues: CASSRRNSGNTIYF.

This clonotype was recorded at least ten times. The chain combines TRBV5-1 with TRBJ1-2; TRBD1 might be the D (5 bases). V lost 4 bases and J 4 bases, leaving 17 bases between the germline ends. This CDR3 is built from 15 residues. Germline V gene data show CDR1 as SGHRS and CDR2 as YFSETQ. CDR3 loop: CASSQNAGLGYGYTF. CDR3 nucleotides: TGCGCCAGCAGCCAGAATGCAGGGTTGGGCTATGGCTACACCTTC.

This clonotype was counted many times. The chain links TRBV24-1 to TRBJ2-1; 7 bases line up with TRBD2. After removal of 5 bases from V and 4 bases from J, the junction contained 13 bases not matched to a gene. Germline V gene sequence: CDR1 KGHDR, CDR2 SFDVKD. This CDR3 has 17 amino acids. CDR3 region: CATSGFPREGTYNEQFF. CDR3 sequence (DNA): TGTGCCACCAGTGGTTTCCCGAGGGAGGGGACTTACAATGAGCAGTTCTTC.

Of note for this clonotype: Since a much larger clone is just one base distant, this may be a read error. The V and J genes are TRBV30 and TRBJ1-2; D unresolved. The CDR3 covers 13 residues. Germline loops: CDR1 GTSNPN, CDR2 SVGIG (reference sequence). The CDR3 region has the DNA TGTGCCCGGAGTGCTCGGGGAATCCAGGGCTACACCTTC. Translation gives CARSARGIQGYTF.

In regard to this clonotype: The conserved final phenylalanine or tryptophan is absent from the CDR3, which likely points to a read error. The gene calls are TRBV6-2 or TRBV6-3 and TRBJ2-3; 7 nucleotides match TRBD2. This CDR3 is built from 16 residues. Germline lookup yields CDR1 MNHEY and CDR2 SVGEGT. The CDR3 spells CACSPTTSVSSYTQYS. DNA for the CDR3: TGTGCCTGCAGCCCCACAACTAGCGTGAGTTCCTATACGCAGTATTCT.

For this clonotype: This sequence may be a read error, since a much larger clone differs from it by one base. The chain uses TRBV19 and TRBJ2-1, with D possibly being TRBD1 (7 bases). Between the trimmed V and J ends, which lost 11 bases and 9 bases, there was a span of 23 bases. Germline lookup yields CDR1 LNHDA and CDR2 SQIVND (reference sequence). The CDR3 covers 14 residues. The chain's CDR3 is CAGREAGGFGEQFF. The DNA of the CDR3 is TGTGCCGGCAGGGAGGCAGGGGGTTTTGGTGAGCAGTTCTTC.

This clonotype has more than one count but fewer than ten. A junction boundary mismatches the germline segment, possibly from a read error. V and J are TRBV13 and TRBJ2-1; 7 bases align to TRBD2. Per germline, CDR1 PRHDT and CDR2 FYEKMQ (reference sequence). This CDR3 has 17 amino acids. The CDR3 DNA reads TGTGCTAGCAGCTTAGTTGTTATCGGTGCGGGGGACAATGAGCAGTTCTTC. It encodes CASSLVVIGAGDNEQFF.

Details on this clonotype: This may be a read error: a much more frequent sequence differs by one nucleotide. The rearrangement joins TRBV19 to TRBJ2-1; a weak D match, TRBD2 (5 bases). Germline CDR1 LNHDA, CDR2 SQIVND (reference sequence). V was shortened by 4 bases and J by 8 bases, with 18 bases between the two germline ends. The length of the CDR3 is 15 residues. This CDR3 reads CASSNRSSQSDEQFF. The CDR3 bases are TGTGCCAGTAGTAATCGGTCTAGCCAATCCGATGAGCAGTTCTTC.

This clonotype was counted ten times or more. The chain recombines TRBV3-1 with TRBJ2-7; D remains unclear. Germline V gene lookup returns CDR1 LGHDT and CDR2 YNNKEL (reference sequence). This CDR3 spans 13 amino acids. The V end was cut by 4 bases, the J end by 3 bases, with 10 bases between. The CDR3 DNA reads as TGTGCCAGCAGCCCTGGCGGTCTCTACGAGCAGTACTTC. This sequence encodes CASSPGGLYEQYF.

Ten or more counts support this clonotype. The rearrangement uses TRBV20-1 and TRBJ2-5, with D hard to call. Germline V gene data show CDR1 as DFQATT and CDR2 as SNEGSKA (reference sequence). The CDR3 spans 15 residues. The V and J ends lost 5 bases and 0 bases respectively, with 16 bases between them. CDR3 DNA sequence: TGCAGTGCTCGGTCCTTCACTTGGTACCAAGAGACCCAGTACTTC. Translation: CSARSFTWYQETQYF.

This clonotype was seen many times. This sequence joins TRBV7-9 and TRBJ2-1, with TRBD2 matching over 7 bases. The CDR3 totals 16 residues. Looked up from germline, CDR1 is SEHNR and CDR2 is FQNEAQ (reference sequence). The J segment lost 2 bases and the V segment lost 3 bases, leaving 7 bases of the junction unmatched. The CDR3 nucleotides read TGTGCCAGCAGCTTCTCAGGCGGGAGCGCCTACAATGAGCAGTTCTTC. Translation: CASSFSGGSAYNEQFF.

Ten or more counts support this clonotype. The DNA of the CDR3 is TGCAGCGTTGAAGAAGGGCTAGCAGGCAATGAGCAGTTCTTC. This codes for CSVEEGLAGNEQFF. V gene TRBV29-1 combines with J gene TRBJ2-1; TRBD2 might be the D (5 bases). Trimming removed 0 bases at V and 6 bases at J, with 12 bases between. The CDR3 extends over 14 amino acids. CDR1 is SQVTM and CDR2 is ANQGSEA in the germline V gene.

This clonotype has ten or more counts. The rearrangement links TRBV2 to TRBJ2-7, with 7 bases lining up with TRBD2. Germline V gene data show CDR1 as SNHLY and CDR2 as FYNNEI. V lost 9 bases and J lost 6; bases outside the gene matches: 5. This CDR3 comprises 11 residues. Here the CDR3 DNA reads TGTGCCAGTTCACCGGGAGGCGAGCAGTACTTC. Amino acids: CASSPGGEQYF.

A remark on this clonotype: Germline and junction disagree at one end, which may indicate a read error. V is TRBV5-4 and J is TRBJ1-2; 7 nucleotides agree with TRBD1. The CDR3 covers 14 residues. The germline V gene has CDR1 SGHNT and CDR2 YYREEE (reference sequence). The chain's CDR3 is CSSSPGQNNYGYTF. For the CDR3, the DNA is TGTTCCAGCAGCCCGGGACAGAACAACTATGGCTACACCTTC.

This clonotype occurred many times. This chain uses TRBV20-1 with TRBJ2-1; 8 nucleotides agree with TRBD2. V shed 1 base, J shed 6 bases, and the junction held 11 bases outside the gene matches. CDR1 is DFQATT, CDR2 SNEGSKA, per germline (reference sequence). This CDR3 is 16 amino acids long. CDR3 DNA sequence: TGCAGTGCTAGAGGTCCCGCCCGGGAGGGAGTCAATGAGCAGTTCTTC. Its protein product is CSARGPAREGVNEQFF.